Presented here are 29 T cell receptor beta chains from one specimen sequenced in a study of neurological immune-mediated disorders. TCRdb itself ran the 5' RACE reads through MiXCR, one entry per CDR3 protein. The sample has tens of thousands of distinct CDR3 sequences, more than 15% seen once. Material for sequencing was PBMCs. These receptor sequences come from a woman aged 40 to 55 in good health.

This clonotype was detected many times. The chain links TRBV28 to TRBJ2-1; weak D call: TRBD2 (6 bases). The length of the CDR3 is 15 residues. Trimming cost V 7 bases and J 4 bases, with 17 bases left between them. From germline, CDR1 is MDHEN and CDR2 SYDVKM. The DNA for the CDR3 is TGTGCCAGCACCAACCGGGACGGGAGTTACAATGAGCAGTTCTTC. It translates to CASTNRDGSYNEQFF. Full variable domain (outside the CDR3, taken from reference TRBV28 and TRBJ2-1): DVKVTQSSRYLVKRTGEKVFLECVQDMDHENMFWYRQDPGLGLRLIYFSYDVKMKEKGDIPEGYSVSREKKERFSLILESASTNQTSMYLCASTNRDGSYNEQFFGPGTRLTVL.

Remarks on this clonotype: A much larger clone sits a single nucleotide away, making a read error possible. The chain joins TRBV5-1 to TRBJ1-4; the D is unclear. The CDR3 has 13 residues. CDR1 and CDR2 (germline): SGHRS, YFSETQ. The CDR3 protein is CSSSPGANEKLFF. In DNA, the CDR3 is TGCTCCAGCAGCCCTGGGGCTAATGAAAAACTGTTTTTT.

The gene calls are TRBV7-8 and TRBJ1-4; TRBD1 matches 10 bases. CDR3 length: 14 amino acids. The V segment lost 2 bases and the J segment 7 bases; nucleotides outside the gene matches: 1. The germline V gene has CDR1 SGHVS and CDR2 FQNEAQ. The chain's CDR3 is CASSLRDRGEKLFF. The CDR3, as DNA: TGTGCCAGCAGCTTAAGGGACAGGGGTGAAAAACTGTTTTTT.

In this sample, this clonotype turned up many times. This chain joins TRBV7-2 and TRBJ2-7; 12 bases map to TRBD2. V lost 2 bases and J lost 3; bases outside the gene matches: 5. The CDR3 totals 16 residues. Per the germline V gene, CDR1 is SGHTA and CDR2 is FQGNSA. The CDR3 sequence: CASSLQASGGGYEQYF. The CDR3 DNA reads TGTGCCAGCAGCTTACAAGCTAGCGGGGGGGGCTACGAGCAGTACTTC.

This clonotype was observed many times. The rearrangement links TRBV3-1 to TRBJ1-1; D is possibly TRBD1 (6 bases). The CDR3 loop spans 11 amino acids. Germline CDR1 and CDR2: LGHDT and YNNKEL (reference sequence). V was pared by 1 base and J by 13 bases, with 10 bases between. CDR3 nucleotide sequence: TGTGCCAGCAGCCAAGGTAGAGGGGGTTTCTTT. Its protein product is CASSQGRGGFF.

This clonotype has ten or more counts. This sequence joins TRBV10-3 and TRBJ1-5; D gene ambiguous. V lost 3 bases and J lost 7, with 7 bases in between. The CDR3 has 12 amino acids. The V gene's germline CDR1 is ENHRY and CDR2 SYGVKD. The CDR3 spells CAISDGSQPQHF. CDR3 nucleotide sequence: TGTGCCATCAGTGATGGGAGCCAGCCCCAGCATTTT.

Note on this clonotype: Since a much larger clone is just one base distant, this may be a read error. The rearrangement uses TRBV7-3 and TRBJ2-7; D is perhaps TRBD2 (5 bases). CDR1 is SGHTA, CDR2 FQGTGA, per germline. V lost 4 bases, J lost 2 bases, and 18 bases lay in between. The CDR3 totals 16 residues. CDR3 protein: CASSSTHGDWAYEQYV. The CDR3, as DNA: TGTGCCAGCAGCTCAACTCACGGGGATTGGGCCTACGAGCAGTACGTC.

This chain connects TRBV5-1 to TRBJ1-6; D gene uncertain. The CDR3 runs 13 residues. Germline lookup yields CDR1 SGHRS and CDR2 YFSETQ. The V end was cut by 0 bases, the J end by 8 bases, with 6 bases between. The CDR3 nucleotides read TGCGCCAGCAGCTTGGAGCAGGATTCACCCCTCCACTTT. Protein sequence: CASSLEQDSPLHF.

This clonotype is classed as medium-sized. The chain is built from TRBV20-1 and TRBJ2-1; 7 bases fit TRBD1. Germline-derived CDR1 and CDR2 are DFQATT and SNEGSKA (reference sequence). This CDR3 region has 14 residues. Trimming cost V 6 bases and J 2 bases; bases outside gene matches: 7. For the CDR3, the DNA is TGCAGTGCCTCGACAGGGAGAACCTACAATGAGCAGTTCTTC. Residues: CSASTGRTYNEQFF.

This clonotype has ten or more counts. V and J are TRBV5-1 and TRBJ1-1, with a tentative D call TRBD1 (6 bases). Trimming shortened V by 3 bases and J by 0 bases, and 12 bases separated the two germline ends. The V gene's germline CDR1 is SGHRS and CDR2 YFSETQ. The CDR3 is 15 amino acids. CDR3 amino acids: CASSSLDSLNTEAFF. CDR3 sequence (DNA): TGCGCCAGCAGCTCCTTGGACAGCCTGAACACTGAAGCTTTCTTT.

Note on this clonotype: A much larger clone is a single base away; this may be a read error. This rearrangement joins TRBV20-1 to TRBJ1-1; D remains ambiguous. V was pared by 8 bases and J by 0 bases, with 16 bases between. CDR1 is DFQATT and CDR2 is SNEGSKA in the germline V gene (reference sequence). The CDR3 length is 14 residues. The CDR3 DNA follows: TGCAGTACCAGCCAGTCCGGGGTGAACACTGAAGCTTTCTTT. Translation gives CSTSQSGVNTEAFF.

This clonotype was seen many times. The CDR3 protein is CRVGRGREDTQYF. In nucleotides, the CDR3 is TGCAGGGTTGGGCGGGGCCGCGAAGATACGCAGTATTTT. The chain links TRBV20-1 to TRBJ2-3, with D tentatively TRBD2 (6 bases). The CDR3 contains 13 residues. Germline CDR1 is DFQATT and CDR2 is SNEGSKA (reference sequence).

Details on this clonotype: The germline gene is not matched at one end of the junction; a read error may be the cause. The CDR3: CVSSRTGASKDTQYF. The CDR3 bases are TGTGTCAGCAGCAGGACAGGCGCTAGCAAAGATACGCAGTATTTT. The chain combines TRBV7-2 with TRBJ2-3; 7 nucleotides align to TRBD1. Germline V gene lookup returns CDR1 SGHTA and CDR2 FQGNSA. The CDR3 extends over 15 amino acids.

This clonotype was recorded a few times. CDR3 in DNA: TGTGCCAGTAGCCGGGGACAGTACAATGAGCAGTTCTTC. The encoded protein is CASSRGQYNEQFF. This chain links TRBV19 with TRBJ2-1; TRBD1 aligns across 7 bases. The CDR3 runs 13 residues. The ends lost 6 bases at V and 4 bases at J; junction bases unmatched: 3. Germline V gene sequence: CDR1 LNHDA, CDR2 SQIVND (reference sequence).

This clonotype came up many times. This CDR3 reads CASSRQSETDTQYF. The DNA of the CDR3 is TGTGCCAGCAGCCGCCAGTCAGAGACGGATACGCAGTATTTT. This sequence joins TRBV2 and TRBJ2-3; D remains unclear. Germline loops: CDR1 SNHLY, CDR2 FYNNEI. Between the trimmed V and J ends, which lost 6 bases and 6 bases, there was a span of 16 bases. CDR3 length: 14 amino acids.

This clonotype was counted many times. This sequence joins TRBV4-3 and TRBJ2-7, with D hard to call. The CDR3 is 13 amino acids. Germline-derived CDR1 and CDR2 are LGHNA and YSLEER. Trimming removed 3 bases at V and 11 bases at J, with 17 bases between. CDR3 sequence: CASSQSLYSMEYF. CDR3 bases: TGCGCCAGCAGCCAGTCCCTATACTCAATGGAGTACTTC.

The chain joins TRBV19 to TRBJ2-2, with 10 bases identical to TRBD2. The CDR3 runs to 16 residues. Germline-derived CDR1 and CDR2 are LNHDA and SQIVND (reference sequence). V trimming: 1 base; J trimming: 4 bases; junction bases outside the gene matches: 3. The CDR3 region is CASSIGGLALTGELFF. The DNA for the CDR3 is TGTGCCAGTAGTATAGGGGGACTAGCGCTCACCGGGGAGCTGTTTTTT.

The J gene is TRBJ2-2, the V gene TRBV30; 13 nucleotides agree with TRBD2. This CDR3 comprises 17 residues. In germline, CDR1 is GTSNPN, CDR2 SVGIG (reference sequence). Unmatched junction bases numbered 10, after V lost 3 bases and J lost 6 bases. As DNA, the CDR3 is TGTGCCTGGAGCAAACAACTAGCGGGGGGGCCCTCCGGGGAGCTGTTTTTT. Amino acids: CAWSKQLAGGPSGELFF.

This clonotype was recorded many times. The chain has TRBV7-2 and TRBJ2-5, with 8 positions matching TRBD1. The CDR3 is 14 amino acids. J gave up 5 bases and V 4 bases, and 6 bases lay outside the gene matches. Germline values: CDR1 SGHTA, CDR2 FQGNSA. CDR3 region: CASSYDRGTETQYF. CDR3 sequence (DNA): TGTGCCAGCAGCTATGACAGGGGAACGGAGACCCAGTACTTC.

The V call is TRBV7-3, the J call TRBJ2-3; D gene uncertain. The CDR3 covers 13 residues. Germline-derived CDR1 and CDR2 are SGHTA and FQGTGA. V was pared by 8 bases and J by 0 bases, with 9 bases between. The CDR3 bases are TGTGCCAGCGTGCCCGCCAGCACAGATACGCAGTATTTT. It specifies CASVPASTDTQYF.

This clonotype came up many times. The genes are TRBV7-3 and TRBJ1-1, with D unclear. Trimming cost V 1 base and J 1 base, with 10 bases left between them. The V gene's germline CDR1 is SGHTA and CDR2 FQGTGA. The CDR3 sequence is 15 residues long. The CDR3 bases are TGTGCCAGCAGCTTAATTAGGGAACGGAACACTGAAGCTTTCTTT. Translation: CASSLIRERNTEAFF.

This clonotype was counted many times. The chain uses TRBV20-1 and TRBJ2-1; no reliable D call. This CDR3 has 13 residues. Trimming pared 6 bases from V and 3 bases from J, leaving 12 bases between. The germline CDR1 and CDR2 sequences are DFQATT and SNEGSKA (reference sequence). CDR3 residues: CSAPAQYYNEQFF. The CDR3 DNA reads as TGCAGTGCCCCTGCACAGTACTACAATGAGCAGTTCTTC.

This clonotype was detected many times. The rearrangement joins TRBV20-1 to TRBJ2-7; TRBD2 matches 8 bases. After removal of 6 bases from V and 2 bases from J, the junction contained 6 bases not matched to a gene. The length of the CDR3 is 13 residues. Germline V gene data show CDR1 as DFQATT and CDR2 as SNEGSKA (reference sequence). The CDR3 reads CSAGERGTYEQYV. Here the CDR3 DNA reads TGCAGTGCCGGCGAGCGGGGGACCTACGAGCAGTACGTC.

This clonotype came up once. Here the CDR3 omits its conserved ending phenylalanine or tryptophan, so a read error is the likely source. The DNA is omitted, as the CDR3 cannot be located on it reliably, and the CDR3 follows TCRdb's listing. This rearrangement joins TRBV20-1 to TRBJ2-3; whether TRBD1, the table's D call, matches the DNA was not checked. 16 amino acids form the CDR3, both terminal residues included. Germline V CDR1 and CDR2: DFQATT, SNEGSKA (reference sequence). Here the CDR3 reads CSAFSSSRGSTDTQCS.

The sample holds many counts of this clonotype. This rearrangement joins TRBV6-1 to TRBJ2-7; D not certain. The CDR3 is 12 residues long. V was trimmed by 3 bases and J by 6 bases, leaving 9 bases between them. In germline, CDR1 is MNHNS, CDR2 SASEGT. The CDR3 sequence is CASSEEPGEQYV. The CDR3 DNA is TGTGCCAGCAGTGAGGAACCGGGCGAGCAGTACGTC.

This clonotype has at least ten counts. The chain recombines TRBV27 with TRBJ1-6; D remains unclear. Per the germline V gene, CDR1 is MNHEY and CDR2 is SMNVEV (reference sequence). Trimming left V 5 bases short and J 8 bases short, with 19 bases between. The CDR3 is made up of 16 amino acids. DNA for the CDR3: TGTGCCAGCAGTCCTGGAGGGAGGGTCATTGATTCACCCCTCCACTTT. It is translated as CASSPGGRVIDSPLHF.

This clonotype has more than one count but fewer than ten. The gene calls are TRBV19 and TRBJ1-1, with 8 bases lining up with TRBD1. This CDR3 is 13 amino acids long. V was pared by 6 bases and J by 7 bases, with 7 bases of the junction left unmatched. Per germline, CDR1 LNHDA and CDR2 SQIVND (reference sequence). CDR3 DNA: TGTGCCAGTAGCGTGGACAGGGAGGGTGAAGCTTTCTTT. As protein: CASSVDREGEAFF.

This clonotype was recorded many times. This chain links TRBV4-3 with TRBJ2-7, with 8 bases matching TRBD2. The V and J ends lost 0 bases and 6 bases, in that order; junction bases with no gene match: 7. The CDR3 length is 15 residues. Germline V lookup: CDR1 LGHNA, CDR2 YSLEER. Here the CDR3 reads CASSQELVAGSEQYF. In DNA form, the CDR3 reads TGCGCCAGCAGCCAAGAACTAGTAGCGGGGTCCGAGCAGTACTTC.

The chain is built from TRBV28 and TRBJ2-5; D call uncertain. The V gene lost 4 bases and the J gene lost 5 bases, with 11 bases spanning the gap. Germline V CDR1 and CDR2: MDHEN, SYDVKM. The CDR3 consists of 13 residues. CDR3 coding DNA: TGTGCCAGCAGTTATGAACGAGTGGAGACCCAGTACTTC. It specifies CASSYERVETQYF.